The 18 T cell receptor beta chains in this list originate from one sample, sequenced in a study of shared clonotypes between healthy human individuals. Here immunoSEQ multiplex PCR was the method, and the copy in TCRdb shows in-frame clones only, minus some. The table has some 800,000 clones, almost 95% seen once. Terminally differentiated effector memory CD45RA+ cells were excluded from the naive CD8 cells, which were CD45RO-negative and positively selected for CCR7. The specimen was naive CD8+ T cells sorted from blood. The origin of the receptors is a man aged 25 to 40 in good health.

The chain employs TRBV21-1 and TRBJ2-2; TRBD2 was called by the table and not checked on the DNA. TRBV21-1 is termed a pseudogene. This CDR3 is built from 15 residues. CDR3 amino acids: CDQRPLLLEHRGAVF. The CDR3 region has the DNA TGTGACCAGCGCCCGCTCCTCCTAGAACACCGGGGAGCTGTTTTT.

CDR3 region: CASSRVYPSSYEQYF. CDR3 bases: TGTGCCAGCAGTCGAGTATACCCGAGCTCCTACGAGCAGTACTTC. V usage is TRBV7-9 and J usage is TRBJ2-7; D gene uncertain. The CDR3 sequence is 15 residues long. The germline V gene has CDR1 SEHNR and CDR2 FQNEAQ (reference sequence). V shed 6 bases and J shed 0 bases, with 15 bases lying between them.

This sequence joins TRBV7-9 and TRBJ2-7; 7 nucleotides match TRBD1. The CDR3 is 16 residues long. The V gene's germline CDR1 is SEHNR and CDR2 FQNEAQ (reference sequence). The ends lost 1 base at V and 3 bases at J; junction bases unmatched: 9. The CDR3 DNA sequence: TGTGCCAGCAGCTTAGGGGGACAGAAACGGTTCTACGAGCAGTACTTC. It yields the protein CASSLGGQKRFYEQYF.

This clone has just one count. The chain is built from TRBV9 and TRBJ1-2, with D maybe TRBD1 (5 bases). There are 13 residues in the CDR3. Germline CDR1 reads SGDLS; CDR2 reads YYNGEE. V was pared by 3 bases and J by 3 bases, with 9 bases between. CDR3 loop: CASSAVGDYGYTF. In DNA form, the CDR3 reads TGTGCCAGCAGCGCCGTAGGGGACTATGGCTACACCTTC. The entire variable domain, with the rest obtained from reference TRBV9 and TRBJ1-2, is as follows: DSGVTQTPKHLITATGQRVTLRCSPRSGDLSVYWYQQSLDQGLQFLIQYYNGEERAKGNILERFSAQQFPDLHSELNLSSLELGDSALYFCASSAVGDYGYTFGSGTRLTVV.

V gene TRBV5-1 combines with J gene TRBJ1-2; D call uncertain. The V gene's germline CDR1 is SGHRS and CDR2 YFSETQ. The CDR3 runs to 15 residues. With 4 bases removed from V and 0 bases from J, the gap between germline ends came to 13 bases. In DNA form, the CDR3 reads TGCGCCAGCAGCACATTGTCAGGAGCTAACTATGGCTACACCTTC. Translating it yields CASSTLSGANYGYTF.

Of note for this clone: The sample holds other DNA sequences that translate to the same CDR3. The chain is built from TRBV5-1 and TRBJ2-7; unclear D gene. The V gene lost 0 bases and the J gene lost 4 bases, with 8 bases spanning the gap. The CDR3 sequence is 13 residues long. Germline values: CDR1 SGHRS, CDR2 YFSETQ. CDR3 loop: CASSLAAGYEQYF. For the CDR3, the DNA is TGCGCCAGCAGCTTGGCCGCAGGTTACGAGCAGTACTTC.

The table lists this clone with a count of one. The chain links TRBV9 to TRBJ2-1, with no clear D. CDR3 size: 11 residues. V lost 5 bases, J lost 5 bases, and 5 bases lay in between. In germline, CDR1 is SGDLS, CDR2 YYNGEE. CDR3 sequence (DNA): TGTGCCAGCAGGGGAAACAATGAGCAGTTCTTC. This codes for CASRGNNEQFF.

CDR3 bases: TGTGCCAGCAGCTCCGGACTGGGGAGCTCCTACAATGAGCAGTTCTTC. Translation: CASSSGLGSSYNEQFF. The chain carries TRBV7-9 and TRBJ2-1; tentative D call: TRBD2 (5 bases). V lost 4 bases and J 0 bases, leaving 13 bases between the germline ends. This CDR3 is 16 amino acids long. Germline V gene data show CDR1 as SEHNR and CDR2 as FQNEAQ (reference sequence).

The chain links TRBV6-6 to TRBJ1-2, with TRBD1 matching 8 bases. The CDR3 is 16 amino acids. V shed 2 bases and J 3 bases; nucleotides not matched to a gene: 8. Germline CDR1 is MNHNY and CDR2 is SVGAGI (reference sequence). The DNA for the CDR3 is TGTGCCAGCAGTTACCAAGCATCAGGGGGCTACTATGGCTACACCTTC. Encoded protein: CASSYQASGGYYGYTF.

This chain joins TRBV15 and TRBJ1-5; D gene uncertain. The CDR3 covers 14 residues. Trimming pared 2 bases from V and 3 bases from J, leaving 8 bases between. Germline CDR1 LNHNV, CDR2 YYDKDF (reference sequence). Here the CDR3 DNA reads TGTGCCACCAGCAGACCAGCGGCCAATCAGCCCCAGCATTTT. This sequence encodes CATSRPAANQPQHF.

This clone was seen only once. The CDR3 loop is CATSPTTYDRDYGYTF. In DNA form, the CDR3 reads TGTGCCACCAGCCCGACTACTTATGACAGGGACTATGGCTACACCTTC. J is TRBJ1-2 and V is TRBV15, with 7 bases aligning to TRBD1. Germline V gene sequence: CDR1 LNHNV, CDR2 YYDKDF (reference sequence). CDR3 size: 16 residues. Unmatched junction bases numbered 12, after V lost 5 bases and J lost 3 bases. The entire variable domain, with the rest obtained from reference TRBV15 and TRBJ1-2, is as follows: DAMVIQNPRYQVTQFGKPVTLSCSQTLNHNVMYWYQQKSSQAPKLLFHYYDKDFNNEADTPDNFQSRRPNTSFCFLDIRSPGLGDTAMYLCATSPTTYDRDYGYTFGSGTRLTVV.

This clone was detected only once. The rearrangement joins TRBV5-4 to TRBJ2-7, with 7 bases matching TRBD2. CDR1 and CDR2 (germline): SGHNT, YYREEE (reference sequence). The CDR3 runs to 14 residues. V shed 0 bases, J shed 3 bases, and the junction held 3 bases outside the gene matches. The CDR3 nucleotides read TGTGCCAGCAGCTTGGCGGCTAGCGGCTACGAGCAGTACTTC. Its protein is CASSLAASGYEQYF.

V gene TRBV5-5 combines with J gene TRBJ1-5; 8 bases agree with TRBD1. Germline CDR1 is SGHKS and CDR2 is YYEKEE (reference sequence). The CDR3 covers 17 residues. V lost 0 bases to trimming and J lost 3 bases; unmatched junction nucleotides: 8. The CDR3 region has the DNA TGTGCCAGCAGCTTGGATCGCAGGGGGCTCAACAATCAGCCCCAGCATTTT. Amino acid sequence: CASSLDRRGLNNQPQHF.

This clone came up once. The V gene is TRBV27, the J gene TRBJ2-1, with D unclear. The CDR3 is 12 amino acids. Germline CDR1 and CDR2: MNHEY and SMNVEV (reference sequence). Between the trimmed V and J ends, which lost 6 bases and 8 bases, there was a span of 11 bases. The CDR3 DNA sequence: TGTGCCAGCAGAGCCGTCTGGGATGAGCAGTTCTTC. Its translation is CASRAVWDEQFF.

The chain is built from TRBV29-1 and TRBJ1-2; TRBD1 is a possible D gene (6 bases). Germline values: CDR1 SQVTM, CDR2 ANQGSEA. This CDR3 comprises 14 residues. The V end was cut by 5 bases, the J end by 6 bases, with 19 bases between. The CDR3 here is CSVYGKGGAHGYTF. The CDR3 DNA reads as TGCAGCGTTTACGGAAAGGGGGGCGCCCATGGCTACACCTTC.

This chain links TRBV19 with TRBJ2-1; 9 nucleotides agree with TRBD2. The V and J ends lost 4 bases and 5 bases, in that order; junction bases with no gene match: 12. The germline CDR1 and CDR2 sequences are LNHDA and SQIVND (reference sequence). The CDR3 has 17 residues. The CDR3 reads CASSSGRAGKGNNEQFF. Written as DNA, the CDR3 is TGTGCCAGTAGTAGCGGGAGGGCGGGAAAGGGTAACAATGAGCAGTTCTTC.

This chain joins TRBV7-8 and TRBJ2-7; maybe TRBD1 (6 bases). Germline V gives CDR1 SGHVS, CDR2 FQNEAQ. Trimming took off 1 base at V and 6 bases at J, with 13 bases between the two ends. The CDR3 loop spans 14 amino acids. The CDR3 loop is CASSLESRGFEQYF. Written as DNA, the CDR3 is TGTGCCAGCAGCTTAGAATCCAGGGGTTTCGAGCAGTACTTC.

The chain employs TRBV4-3 and TRBJ2-7; a weak D match, TRBD2 (5 bases). V lost 1 base, J lost 1 base, and 11 bases lay in between. Germline V gene lookup returns CDR1 LGHNA and CDR2 YSLEER. This CDR3 spans 15 amino acids. The CDR3 protein is CASSQGSSVSYEQYF. Written as DNA, the CDR3 is TGCGCCAGCAGCCAAGGGAGTAGCGTTTCCTACGAGCAGTACTTC.